Each of the 10 T cell receptor beta chains below was sequenced from the same sample in a study of blood T cell repertoires in COVID-19. Assay used: immunoSEQ multiplex PCR; TCRdb lists only in-frame clones, some missing. In the table there are over 130,000 clones, roughly 84% of which are singletons. The sample comprised peripheral blood. The receptors were sampled from a man aged 30 to 45 with COVID-19, enrolled during active disease.

This clone showed up just once. Within the sample, other DNA sequences also encode this same CDR3. The chain employs TRBV28 and TRBJ1-1; D ambiguous. Trimming took off 6 bases at V and 1 base at J, with 3 bases between the two ends. Germline CDR1 reads MDHEN; CDR2 reads SYDVKM. CDR3 length: 11 amino acids. The CDR3 loop reads CASSSNTEAFF. The CDR3 DNA reads as TGTGCCAGCAGCTCGAACACTGAAGCTTTCTTT.

The chain recombines TRBV4-1 with TRBJ2-2; TRBD2 matches at 11 bases. The junction had 3 bases not matched to a gene; V was cut back by 7 bases and J by 2 bases. The CDR3 contains 15 residues. Germline CDR1 reads MGHRA; CDR2 reads YSYEKL. The CDR3 protein is CASTGTSGNTGELFF. In DNA form, the CDR3 reads TGCGCCAGCACCGGGACTAGCGGTAACACCGGGGAGCTGTTTTTT.

The chain uses TRBV27 and TRBJ2-7; D gene ambiguous. Trimming took 5 bases from V and 3 from J, leaving 17 bases between them. The CDR3 length is 15 residues. CDR1 and CDR2 from the germline V gene are MNHEY and SMNVEV (reference sequence). As DNA, the CDR3 is TGTGCCAGCAGTAGTTTAAGTCTAGGCTACTACGAGCAGTACTTC. Encoded protein: CASSSLSLGYYEQYF.

This chain joins TRBV6-5 and TRBJ2-4; TRBD2 matches at 7 bases. V shed 5 bases and J 5 bases; nucleotides not matched to a gene: 9. This CDR3 has 15 residues. The germline V gene has CDR1 MNHEY and CDR2 SVGAGI. The CDR3, as DNA: TGTGCCAGCAGTCCGGGGGGTGTGTTGGAAAACATTCAGTACTTC. Encoded protein: CASSPGGVLENIQYF.

The CDR3 reads CASSTGRFGYTF. The CDR3 DNA sequence: TGTGCCAGCAGTACGGGGAGGTTTGGCTACACCTTC. The rearrangement links TRBV6-2 or TRBV6-3 to TRBJ1-2; D unresolved. The CDR3 spans 12 residues. Germline V lookup: CDR1 MNHEY, CDR2 SVGEGT. V gave up 5 bases and J gave up 7 bases, with 11 bases separating them.

The V call is TRBV7-9, the J call TRBJ2-7; TRBD1 might be the D (5 bases). V gave up 4 bases and J gave up 7 bases, with 23 bases separating them. CDR3 size: 16 residues. Germline CDR1 reads SEHNR; CDR2 reads FQNEAQ (reference sequence). The CDR3 bases are TGTGCCAGCAGCTCGGCGTCAGGGCTCGTGTTGCGGGAGCAGTACTTC. It specifies CASSSASGLVLREQYF.

V gene TRBV28 combines with J gene TRBJ1-2; perhaps TRBD1 as D (6 bases). Germline CDR1 reads MDHEN; CDR2 reads SYDVKM. Trimming took off 3 bases at V and 4 bases at J, with 18 bases between the two ends. The CDR3 sequence is 16 residues long. Here the CDR3 DNA reads TGTGCCAGCAGTTTGGAGGGGGGGGCCCAGGTCTATGGCTACACCTTC. It is translated as CASSLEGGAQVYGYTF.

V usage is TRBV7-2 and J usage is TRBJ2-7; 12 bases are a match to TRBD2. V trimming: 5 bases; J trimming: 0 bases; junction bases outside the gene matches: 11. CDR3 length equals 18 residues. Per germline, CDR1 SGHTA and CDR2 FQGNSA. CDR3: CASSESTSGRSSSYEQYF. CDR3 DNA sequence: TGTGCCAGCAGCGAATCCACTAGCGGGAGGTCGAGCTCCTACGAGCAGTACTTC.

This clone was observed a few times. The rearrangement uses TRBV10-1 and TRBJ2-6; D might be TRBD1 (6 bases). The germline V gene encodes CDR1 WNHNN and CDR2 SYGVQD (reference sequence). The CDR3 length is 17 residues. Trimming cost V 2 bases and J 0 bases, with 11 bases left between them. The CDR3, as DNA: TGCGCCAGCAGTGAGGGACAGCCCTCCTCTGGGGCCAACGTCCTGACTTTC. Translated: CASSEGQPSSGANVLTF.

The chain carries TRBV27 and TRBJ2-7, with 7 positions matching TRBD2. The germline gives CDR1 MNHEY, CDR2 SMNVEV (reference sequence). V shed 5 bases and J 0 bases; nucleotides not matched to a gene: 10. CDR3 length equals 16 residues. CDR3 nucleotide sequence: TGTGCCAGCAGTCCCCGGAGAGCGGGGAACTCCTACGAGCAGTACTTC. It specifies CASSPRRAGNSYEQYF.